This TCR beta chain originates from a study of cytomegalovirus exposure and HLA in healthy donors. This PCR relied on a set of 60 Vbeta primers and 13 Jbeta primers. The table came from immunoSEQ multiplex PCR; TCRdb's copy has only in-frame clones and leaves some out. The table includes more than 150,000 clones, 81% detected once. In its sample, this clone was seen a few times. Its specificity is unknown. Whole-study results and caveats: The likely origin of a cluster of highly shared sequence variants was a sequencing artifact. In a later analysis, parvovirus B19, influenza, CMV and Epstein-Barr virus appeared linked to several top co-occurrence clusters.

Germline trimming cut 1 base from V and 4 bases from J; bases unmatched to any gene: 4. CDR1 and CDR2 from the germline V gene are SEHNR and FQNEAQ (reference sequence). CDR3 length: 16 amino acids. The clonotype comes from a woman between 18 and 29 years old in good health and CMV-seropositive. The chain has TRBV7-9 and TRBJ1-5, with 10 bases aligning to TRBD1. The source material was PBMCs. CDR3 sequence (DNA): TGTGCCAGCAGCTTAGACCCGGGACAGGGGAATCAGCCCCAGCATTTT. Amino acid sequence: CASSLDPGQGNQPQHF.